These 25 T cell receptor beta chains originate from one sample sequenced in a study of OX40 agonist ivuxolimab in advanced cancers. Clones were read by immunoSEQ multiplex PCR, and TCRdb kept only the in-frame ones, dropping some. The sample lists some 60,000 clones, nearly 90% occurring once. The sequencing here drew on CD4+ or CD8+ T cells sorted from blood, taken in a trial of the OX40 agonist ivuxolimab. All receptors come from an adult with an advanced solid tumor such as melanoma, head and neck, liver or kidney cancer.

V gene TRBV18 combines with J gene TRBJ2-7; D possibly corresponds to TRBD1 (6 bases). Per the germline V gene, CDR1 is KGHSH and CDR2 is LQKENI. Trimming pared 3 bases from V and 6 bases from J, leaving 15 bases between. CDR3 length: 14 residues. The CDR3 DNA sequence: TGTGCCAGCTCACCGCCAGGGGCTCTGGGCGAGCAGTACTTC. It codes for CASSPPGALGEQYF.

The rearrangement links TRBV21-1 to TRBJ2-7. TRBV21-1 is termed a pseudogene. The length of the CDR3 is 14 residues. The CDR3 coding sequence is TGTGCCAGCAGCTTCCTGGCCCTGAACTGGGAGCAGTACTTC. Protein: CASSFLALNWEQYF.

This chain links TRBV5-1 with TRBJ2-1; D is unresolved. V was cut by 1 base and J by 6 bases, with 11 bases left in between. Germline CDR1 is SGHRS and CDR2 is YFSETQ. This CDR3 is built from 14 residues. The CDR3 bases are TGCGCCAGCAGCTTGAGTTCCAGTCCCAATGAGCAGTTCTTC. Its protein is CASSLSSSPNEQFF.

The chain couples TRBV5-1 to TRBJ2-5; D unclear. This CDR3 contains 14 residues. V dropped 1 base and J dropped 1 base, with 8 bases sitting between them. CDR1 and CDR2 (germline): SGHRS, YFSETQ. Here the CDR3 DNA reads TGCGCCAGCAGCTTGCCGGGTGTCCAAGAGACCCAGTACTTC. It specifies CASSLPGVQETQYF. Variable domain in full (rest from reference TRBV5-1 and TRBJ2-5): KAGVTQTPRYLIKTRGQQVTLSCSPISGHRSVSWYQQTPGQGLQFLFEYFSETQRNKGNFPGRFSGRQFSNSRSEMNVSTLELGDSALYLCASSLPGVQETQYFGPGTRLLVL.

V gene TRBV18 combines with J gene TRBJ1-4; D not resolved. CDR1 is KGHSH and CDR2 is LQKENI in the germline V gene. The CDR3 is made up of 11 amino acids. Trimming pared 8 bases from V and 8 bases from J, leaving 9 bases between. The CDR3 loop reads CASTRGEKLFF. The DNA for the CDR3 is TGTGCCAGCACTAGAGGGGAAAAACTGTTTTTT.

The chain recombines TRBV7-6 with TRBJ1-5, with D tentatively TRBD1 (5 bases). This CDR3 region has 15 residues. CDR1 SGHVS and CDR2 FNYEAQ come from the germline V gene. Trimming shortened V by 1 base and J by 1 base, and 8 bases separated the two germline ends. In DNA form, the CDR3 reads TGTGCCAGCAGCTTAGGAAGGGGAAGCAATCAGCCCCAGCATTTT. Encoded protein: CASSLGRGSNQPQHF.

V usage is TRBV11-2 and J usage is TRBJ1-2; 10 positions agree with TRBD1. V lost 3 bases to trimming and J lost 8 bases; unmatched junction nucleotides: 12. This CDR3 contains 16 residues. Per germline, CDR1 SGHAT and CDR2 FQNNGV. CDR3: CASSLVVATGGGGYTF. CDR3 DNA sequence: TGTGCCAGCAGCTTGGTAGTGGCGACAGGGGGCGGCGGCTACACCTTC.

The chain recombines TRBV6-5 with TRBJ1-4; D possibly corresponds to TRBD1 (5 bases). V was shortened by 2 bases and J by 8 bases, with 15 bases between the two germline ends. The CDR3 consists of 15 residues. Germline lookup yields CDR1 MNHEY and CDR2 SVGAGI. The DNA of the CDR3 is TGTGCCAGCAGTTACATATATGGGGGTAGGGAAAAACTGTTTTTT. Its protein is CASSYIYGGREKLFF.

This chain links TRBV10-3 with TRBJ1-5; 9 nucleotides match TRBD1. J was trimmed by 0 bases and V by 5 bases; bases with no gene match: 8. The CDR3 length is 17 residues. Germline V gene data show CDR1 as ENHRY and CDR2 as SYGVKD. CDR3 sequence reads: CAISPSQGANSNQPQHF. CDR3 coding DNA: TGTGCCATCAGTCCCTCACAGGGGGCAAATAGCAATCAGCCCCAGCATTTT.

The J gene is TRBJ2-1, the V gene TRBV6-6; 8 bases fit TRBD2. Germline V gives CDR1 MNHNY, CDR2 SVGAGI (reference sequence). The CDR3 sequence is 15 residues long. V was clipped by 4 bases and J by 8 bases; unmatched bases: 10. DNA of the CDR3: TGTGCCAGCAGTTCCCCGGGACTAGTGAACTATGAGCAGTTCTTC. It specifies CASSSPGLVNYEQFF.

This clone was seen a handful of times. This chain connects TRBV2 to TRBJ1-6; D is possibly TRBD1 (6 bases). Trimming pared 5 bases from V and 5 bases from J, leaving 13 bases between. The CDR3 length is 15 residues. Germline CDR1 SNHLY, CDR2 FYNNEI. This CDR3 reads CASSRRNRDNSPLHF. The CDR3 DNA sequence: TGTGCCAGCAGTAGGCGAAACAGGGATAATTCACCCCTCCACTTT.

This clone was seen only once. The chain links TRBV7-9 to TRBJ1-5; no clear D. The CDR3 contains 15 residues. Trimming removed 6 bases from V and 7 bases from J, with 19 bases in between. Germline V gene sequence: CDR1 SEHNR, CDR2 FQNEAQ (reference sequence). The DNA for the CDR3 is TGTGCCAGCAGTTCGGATGGAGGGCGCGGGCAGCCCCAGCATTTT. It translates to CASSSDGGRGQPQHF.

CDR3 sequence (DNA): TGCGCCAGCAGCTACCAGGGTCCACTTGAAAAACTGTTTTTT. Translated: CASSYQGPLEKLFF. The chain links TRBV5-1 to TRBJ1-4, with D tentatively TRBD1 (5 bases). V gave up 3 bases and J gave up 7 bases, with 13 bases separating them. The germline V gene has CDR1 SGHRS and CDR2 YFSETQ. This CDR3 contains 14 residues.

V and J are TRBV10-3 and TRBJ1-1; 7 bases line up with TRBD1. CDR3 length equals 15 residues. CDR1 and CDR2 from the germline V gene are ENHRY and SYGVKD. V shed 2 bases and J 2 bases; nucleotides not matched to a gene: 5. CDR3 loop: CAISEHRTGNTEAFF. CDR3 DNA sequence: TGTGCCATCAGTGAGCACAGGACAGGTAACACTGAAGCTTTCTTT.

The V call is TRBV7-8, the J call TRBJ2-7, with unresolved D. CDR1 is SGHVS, CDR2 FQNEAQ, per germline. The CDR3 has 11 residues. V shed 1 base and J shed 3 bases, with 1 base lying between them. Here the CDR3 reads CASSLDYEQYF. CDR3 nucleotide sequence: TGTGCCAGCAGCTTAGACTACGAGCAGTACTTC.

This sequence joins TRBV4-2 and TRBJ1-4; D gene uncertain. The length of the CDR3 is 14 residues. Germline lookup yields CDR1 LGHNA and CDR2 YNFKEQ. Trimming removed 7 bases at V and 5 bases at J, with 14 bases between. The CDR3 here is CASTETGSNEKLFF. In nucleotides, the CDR3 is TGTGCCAGCACCGAAACCGGGAGCAATGAAAAACTGTTTTTT.

This CDR3 is CASSYQGEDTQYF. The CDR3 DNA follows: TGCGCCAGCAGCTATCAAGGGGAAGATACGCAGTATTTT. The genes are TRBV5-1 and TRBJ2-3; possible D gene TRBD1, 5 bases. Trimming shortened V by 3 bases and J by 5 bases, and 10 bases separated the two germline ends. CDR3 length equals 13 residues. Germline assignment: CDR1 SGHRS and CDR2 YFSETQ.

The chain joins TRBV7-2 to TRBJ2-2, with TRBD1 matching over 7 bases. The CDR3 totals 15 residues. Germline V gives CDR1 SGHTA, CDR2 FQGNSA. The trim removed 4 bases at V and 2 bases at J, leaving 4 bases unmatched. CDR3 sequence (DNA): TGTGCCAGCAGCTCGACAGGGAGTAACACCGGGGAGCTGTTTTTT. Amino acid sequence: CASSSTGSNTGELFF.

The genes are TRBV19 and TRBJ1-2; tentatively, D is TRBD1 (5 bases). The CDR3 contains 14 residues. Trimming pared 6 bases from V and 2 bases from J, leaving 13 bases between. Germline-derived CDR1 and CDR2 are LNHDA and SQIVND (reference sequence). The CDR3 reads CASRRDLGNYGYTF. CDR3 bases: TGTGCCAGTAGACGGGACCTAGGGAACTATGGCTACACCTTC.

The rearrangement joins TRBV19 to TRBJ1-4; D call uncertain. The CDR3 spans 11 residues. CDR1 and CDR2 from the germline V gene are LNHDA and SQIVND (reference sequence). V was pared by 3 bases and J by 8 bases, with 4 bases between. CDR3 sequence reads: CASSMEEKLFF. In DNA, the CDR3 is TGTGCCAGTAGTATGGAGGAAAAACTGTTTTTT.

The chain has TRBV5-4 and TRBJ2-3; D possibly corresponds to TRBD2 (6 bases). This CDR3 spans 16 amino acids. V was cut by 0 bases and J by 4 bases, with 15 bases left in between. The germline gives CDR1 SGHNT, CDR2 YYREEE (reference sequence). CDR3 coding DNA: TGTGCCAGCAGCTTGGGTGCAACGGGGGAGGCAGATACGCAGTATTTT. Protein product: CASSLGATGEADTQYF.

The V call is TRBV5-1, the J call TRBJ2-3, with 9 bases that match TRBD2. Germline V gene sequence: CDR1 SGHRS, CDR2 YFSETQ. The CDR3 length is 14 residues. The trim removed 7 bases at V and 0 bases at J, leaving 3 bases unmatched. CDR3 residues: CASALAGSTDTQYF. The CDR3 DNA reads as TGCGCCAGCGCCCTAGCGGGAAGCACAGATACGCAGTATTTT.

V and J are TRBV6-5 and TRBJ2-7; 7 bases are a match to TRBD2. CDR1 MNHEY and CDR2 SVGAGI come from the germline V gene. V was pared by 7 bases and J by 1 base, with 7 bases of the junction left unmatched. CDR3 length: 14 amino acids. In nucleotides, the CDR3 is TGTGCCAGCACCTCGGGAGGACGGTCCTACGAGCAGTACTTC. Translating it yields CASTSGGRSYEQYF.

The CDR3 region has the DNA TGTGCCAGCTCACCGGACAGACCGAATGAAAAACTGTTTTTT. It translates to CASSPDRPNEKLFF. The chain couples TRBV18 to TRBJ1-4, with a weak D call TRBD1 (6 bases). The CDR3 spans 14 residues. Germline V gene sequence: CDR1 KGHSH, CDR2 LQKENI. Trimming took 3 bases from V and 5 from J, leaving 10 bases between them.

The chain joins TRBV9 to TRBJ1-1; unclear D gene. In germline, CDR1 is SGDLS, CDR2 YYNGEE. Trimming took 0 bases from V and 1 from J, leaving 4 bases between them. CDR3 length equals 13 residues. The CDR3 nucleotides are TGTGCCAGCAGCGTAGACAGGAACACTGAAGCTTTCTTT. The encoded protein is CASSVDRNTEAFF. Variable domain in full (rest from reference TRBV9 and TRBJ1-1): DSGVTQTPKHLITATGQRVTLRCSPRSGDLSVYWYQQSLDQGLQFLIQYYNGEERAKGNILERFSAQQFPDLHSELNLSSLELGDSALYFCASSVDRNTEAFFGQGTRLTVV.